These 5 T cell receptor beta chains came from one sample sequenced in a study of patients and donors after allogeneic stem cell transplantation. TCRdb passed the RT-PCR reads through MiXCR, listing each CDR3 protein once. The sample consists of around 160,000 distinct CDR3 sequences, roughly 30% of them appearing once. Sequencing was carried out using blood, either unsorted or a sorted T cell fraction (not recorded which). Source of these receptors: a human donor who was either an allogeneic HSCT recipient or a stem cell or donor lymphocyte infusion donor (not recorded which). It is not recorded whose cells these are; they may come from a transplant donor.

Many counts were recorded for this clonotype. The chain joins TRBV7-2 to TRBJ1-4, with D unresolved. CDR1 is SGHTA, CDR2 FQGNSA, per germline. Trimming shortened V by 2 bases and J by 11 bases, and 21 bases separated the two germline ends. The CDR3 is made up of 16 amino acids. For the CDR3, the DNA is TGTGCCAGCAGCTTAAGGGCCGGGCCAGAAGCGGAGAAACTGTTTTTT. Its protein is CASSLRAGPEAEKLFF. Variable domain in full (rest from reference TRBV7-2 and TRBJ1-4): GAGVSQSPSNKVTEKGKDVELRCDPISGHTALYWYRQSLGQGLEFLIYFQGNSAPDKSGLPSDRFSAERTGGSVSTLTIQRTQQEDSAVYLCASSLRAGPEAEKLFFGSGTQLSVL.

V usage is TRBV27 and J usage is TRBJ2-5; possibly TRBD1 for D (6 bases). The CDR3 is made up of 13 amino acids. V lost 11 bases to trimming and J lost 2 bases, with 15 bases between them. Germline loops: CDR1 MNHEY, CDR2 SMNVEV (reference sequence). The CDR3 loop reads CAVSGHRQETQYF. CDR3 in DNA: TGTGCCGTATCGGGACATCGTCAAGAGACCCAGTACTTC.

This clonotype was found many times. The V and J genes are TRBV5-6 and TRBJ1-3; D uncertain. Trimming took 4 bases from V and 2 from J, leaving 10 bases between them. CDR1 is SGHDT, CDR2 YYEEEE, per germline. The CDR3 consists of 14 residues. The CDR3 sequence: CASSVPGTGNTIYF. The CDR3 coding sequence is TGTGCCAGCAGCGTCCCGGGGACTGGAAACACCATATATTTT.

V usage is TRBV6-5 and J usage is TRBJ1-5, with unresolved D. Trimming pared 0 bases from V and 7 bases from J, leaving 7 bases between. CDR1 and CDR2 (germline): MNHEY, SVGAGI. The CDR3 runs to 13 residues. The CDR3 DNA is TGTGCCAGCAGTTACTCGTCCAGGCAGCCCCAGCATTTT. This translates into CASSYSSRQPQHF.

The genes are TRBV19 and TRBJ1-2, with D unclear. CDR3 length equals 14 residues. The V gene lost 5 bases and the J gene lost 2 bases, with 12 bases spanning the gap. Per the germline V gene, CDR1 is LNHDA and CDR2 is SQIVND (reference sequence). CDR3 in amino acids: CASSPGEGNYGYTF. The CDR3 region has the DNA TGTGCCAGTAGTCCCGGGGAAGGGAACTATGGCTACACCTTC.